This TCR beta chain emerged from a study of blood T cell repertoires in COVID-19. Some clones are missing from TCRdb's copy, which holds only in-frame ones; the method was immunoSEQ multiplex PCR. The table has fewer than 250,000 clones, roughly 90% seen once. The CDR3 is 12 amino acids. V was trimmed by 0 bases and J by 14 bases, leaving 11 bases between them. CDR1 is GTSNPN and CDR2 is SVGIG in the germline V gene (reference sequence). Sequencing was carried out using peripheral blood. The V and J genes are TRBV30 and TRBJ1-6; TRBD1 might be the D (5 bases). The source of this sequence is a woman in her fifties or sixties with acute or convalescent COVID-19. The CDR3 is CAWSVRGGTLHF. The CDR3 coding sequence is TGTGCCTGGAGTGTACGCGGGGGGACCCTCCACTTT. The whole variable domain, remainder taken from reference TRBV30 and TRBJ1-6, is SQTIHQWPATLVQPVGSPLSLECTVEGTSNPNLYWYRQAAGRGLQLLFYSVGIGQISSEVPQNLSASRPQDRQFILSSKKLLLSDSGFYLCAWSVRGGTLHFGNGTRLTVT.